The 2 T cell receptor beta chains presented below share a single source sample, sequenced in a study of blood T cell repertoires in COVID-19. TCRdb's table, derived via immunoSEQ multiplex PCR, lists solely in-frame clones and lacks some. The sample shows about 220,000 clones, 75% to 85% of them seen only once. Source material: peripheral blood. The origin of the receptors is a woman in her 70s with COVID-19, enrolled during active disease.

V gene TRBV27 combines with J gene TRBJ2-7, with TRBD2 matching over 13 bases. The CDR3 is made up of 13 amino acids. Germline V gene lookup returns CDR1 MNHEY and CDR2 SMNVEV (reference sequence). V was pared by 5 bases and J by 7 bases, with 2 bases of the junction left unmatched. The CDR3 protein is CASSRTSGREQYF. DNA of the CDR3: TGTGCCAGCAGTAGGACTAGCGGGAGAGAGCAGTACTTC.

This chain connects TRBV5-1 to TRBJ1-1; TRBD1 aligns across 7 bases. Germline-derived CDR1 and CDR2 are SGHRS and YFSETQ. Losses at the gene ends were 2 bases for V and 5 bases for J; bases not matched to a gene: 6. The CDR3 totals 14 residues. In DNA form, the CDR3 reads TGCGCCAGCAGCTTAAAGGGGGCGGGGACTGAAGCTTTCTTT. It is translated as CASSLKGAGTEAFF.